This T cell receptor beta chain comes out of a study of CD8+ T cells in alopecia areata. The CDR3 is made up of 15 amino acids. CDR1 and CDR2 (germline): SGDLS, YYNGEE. The V end was cut by 0 bases, the J end by 5 bases, with 12 bases between. Extracted from the samples, RNA was reverse transcribed into cDNA to serve as the sequencing template. The table came from immunoSEQ multiplex PCR; TCRdb's copy has only in-frame clones and leaves some out. The sample shows about 110,000 clones, approximately 59% of them seen only once. The source is a human donor in good health. Sequenced: CD8+ T cells sorted from blood. The chain is built from TRBV9 and TRBJ2-1, with D possibly being TRBD1 (6 bases). The chain's CDR3 is CASSVVWGPHNEQFF. CDR3 nucleotides: TGTGCCAGCAGCGTAGTGTGGGGGCCCCACAATGAGCAGTTCTTC. The full variable domain, its missing parts supplied by reference TRBV9 and TRBJ2-1, is DSGVTQTPKHLITATGQRVTLRCSPRSGDLSVYWYQQSLDQGLQFLIQYYNGEERAKGNILERFSAQQFPDLHSELNLSSLELGDSALYFCASSVVWGPHNEQFFGPGTRLTVL.